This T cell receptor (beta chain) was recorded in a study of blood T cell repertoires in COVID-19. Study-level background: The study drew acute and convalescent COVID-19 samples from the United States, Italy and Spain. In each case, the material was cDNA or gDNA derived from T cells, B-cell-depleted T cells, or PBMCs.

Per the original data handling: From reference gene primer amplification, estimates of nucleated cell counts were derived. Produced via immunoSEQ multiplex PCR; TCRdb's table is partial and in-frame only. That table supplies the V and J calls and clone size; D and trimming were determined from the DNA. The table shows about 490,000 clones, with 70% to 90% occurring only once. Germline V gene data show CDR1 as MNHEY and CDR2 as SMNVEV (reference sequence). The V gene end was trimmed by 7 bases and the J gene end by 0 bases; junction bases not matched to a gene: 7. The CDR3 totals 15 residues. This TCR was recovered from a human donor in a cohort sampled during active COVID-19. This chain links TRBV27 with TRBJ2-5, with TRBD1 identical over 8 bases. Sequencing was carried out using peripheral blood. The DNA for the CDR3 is TGTGCCAGCATCCAGGGACAGGAGGACCAAGAGACCCAGTACTTC. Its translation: CASIQGQEDQETQYF.